This is a list of T cell receptor beta chains from one sample in a study of T cell responses to AZD1222 COVID-19 vaccine. Generated by immunoSEQ multiplex PCR, the TCRdb table keeps only in-frame clones and is missing some. The table lists approximately 96,000 clones, 80% to 95% of them singletons. The material was peripheral blood, obtained 28 days after the second AZD1222 dose. The receptors stem from an adult who received the AZD1222 COVID-19 vaccine. Each CDR3 is given with its conserved first and last residue. Each record gives: clone size, D gene, V gene, J gene, CDR3 protein, CDR3 DNA. The D gene is left open where the match is weak. A clone size is listed for some rows: how often the clone was seen (once, few, many), or a class if it is expanded.

abundance: NA
d_gene: NA
v_gene: TRBV11-2
j_gene: TRBJ2-4
CDR3aa: CASSLAGGQAKNIQYF
CDR3nt: TGTGCCAGCAGCTTAGCCGGGGGACAAGCCAAAAACATTCAGTACTTC

abundance: NA
d_gene: TRBD1
v_gene: TRBV2
j_gene: TRBJ1-4
CDR3aa: CASSDIQGMDGEKLFF
CDR3nt: TGTGCCAGCAGTGATATACAGGGGATGGACGGTGAAAAACTGTTTTTT

abundance: NA
d_gene: NA
v_gene: TRBV5-1
j_gene: TRBJ1-2
CDR3aa: CASSHPAGGDGYTF
CDR3nt: TGCGCCAGCAGCCACCCGGCTGGGGGCGACGGCTACACCTTC

abundance: NA
d_gene: NA
v_gene: TRBV5-8
j_gene: TRBJ1-1
CDR3aa: CASSLGGAKTLKNTEAFF
CDR3nt: TGTGCCAGCAGCTTGGGGGGGGCAAAAACCCTCAAGAACACTGAAGCTTTCTTT

abundance: few
d_gene: NA
v_gene: TRBV2
j_gene: TRBJ1-3
CDR3aa: CASSAGFSGNTIYF
CDR3nt: TGTGCCAGCAGTGCAGGGTTTTCTGGAAACACCATATATTTT

abundance: NA
d_gene: NA
v_gene: TRBV4-2
j_gene: TRBJ1-6
CDR3aa: CASSPDGESYNSPLHF
CDR3nt: TGTGCCAGCAGCCCCGATGGGGAGTCCTATAATTCACCCCTCCACTTT

abundance: NA
d_gene: TRBD2
v_gene: TRBV10-2
j_gene: TRBJ2-5
CDR3aa: CATGRGGYQETQYF
CDR3nt: TGCGCCACCGGCCGGGGGGGGTACCAAGAGACCCAGTACTTC

abundance: NA
d_gene: TRBD1
v_gene: TRBV4-1
j_gene: TRBJ1-5
CDR3aa: CASSQQHGQGDQPQHF
CDR3nt: TGCGCCAGCAGCCAGCAACATGGACAGGGTGATCAGCCCCAGCATTTT

abundance: NA
d_gene: NA
v_gene: TRBV5-6
j_gene: TRBJ1-3
CDR3aa: CASSYLGNTIYF
CDR3nt: TGTGCCAGCAGTTACTTGGGAAACACCATATATTTT

abundance: NA
d_gene: NA
v_gene: TRBV5-1
j_gene: TRBJ1-2
CDR3aa: CASSLDPHSTNYGYTF
CDR3nt: TGCGCCAGCAGCTTGGATCCCCATTCTACTAACTATGGCTACACCTTC

abundance: NA
d_gene: NA
v_gene: TRBV5-1
j_gene: TRBJ1-3
CDR3aa: CASSSGPGTSSGNTIYF
CDR3nt: TGCGCCAGCAGCTCGGGGCCGGGCACTAGCTCTGGAAACACCATATATTTT

abundance: NA
d_gene: TRBD1
v_gene: TRBV28
j_gene: TRBJ1-1
CDR3aa: CASSPPDRDLEAFF
CDR3nt: TGTGCCAGCAGTCCTCCGGACAGGGACTTAGAAGCTTTCTTT

abundance: NA
d_gene: TRBD2
v_gene: TRBV5-1
j_gene: TRBJ2-1
CDR3aa: CASSLNPVTSGRSAEQFF
CDR3nt: TGCGCCAGCAGCTTGAACCCGGTTACTAGCGGGAGATCAGCTGAGCAGTTCTTC

abundance: NA
d_gene: NA
v_gene: TRBV11-2
j_gene: TRBJ2-2
CDR3aa: CASSLVHTGELFF
CDR3nt: TGTGCCAGCAGCTTAGTTCACACCGGGGAGCTGTTTTTT

abundance: NA
d_gene: NA
v_gene: TRBV29-1
j_gene: TRBJ2-3
CDR3aa: CRAMGGGDTDTQYF
CDR3nt: TGCAGGGCTATGGGGGGCGGAGACACAGATACGCAGTATTTT

abundance: NA
d_gene: TRBD1
v_gene: TRBV6-5
j_gene: TRBJ1-1
CDR3aa: CASSYGQGVSEAFF
CDR3nt: TGTGCCAGCAGTTACGGGCAGGGGGTGTCTGAAGCTTTCTTT

abundance: NA
d_gene: NA
v_gene: TRBV13
j_gene: TRBJ1-1
CDR3aa: CASSFIKQANTEAFF
CDR3nt: TGTGCCAGCAGCTTTATTAAACAGGCGAACACTGAAGCTTTCTTT

abundance: NA
d_gene: NA
v_gene: TRBV5-1
j_gene: TRBJ1-3
CDR3aa: CASSLLPGLDGNTIYF
CDR3nt: TGCGCCAGCAGCCTTCTACCGGGACTAGATGGAAACACCATATATTTT

abundance: NA
d_gene: TRBD1
v_gene: TRBV5-1
j_gene: TRBJ1-4
CDR3aa: CASSSAGTGLNEKLFF
CDR3nt: TGCGCCAGCAGCTCAGCCGGGACAGGGTTAAATGAAAAACTGTTTTTT

abundance: NA
d_gene: TRBD2
v_gene: TRBV5-4
j_gene: TRBJ2-1
CDR3aa: CASSLGGGLANSYNEQFF
CDR3nt: TGTGCCAGCAGTCTAGGTGGGGGACTAGCGAACTCCTACAATGAGCAGTTCTTC

abundance: NA
d_gene: NA
v_gene: TRBV6-5
j_gene: TRBJ2-3
CDR3aa: CASRADTQYF
CDR3nt: TGTGCCAGCAGAGCAGATACGCAGTATTTT

abundance: NA
d_gene: NA
v_gene: TRBV9
j_gene: TRBJ2-6
CDR3aa: CASSLVGANVLTF
CDR3nt: TGTGCCAGCAGCCTAGTGGGGGCCAACGTCCTGACTTTC

abundance: NA
d_gene: NA
v_gene: TRBV28
j_gene: TRBJ1-3
CDR3aa: CASSTMGVPSGNTIYF
CDR3nt: TGTGCCAGCAGTACAATGGGGGTTCCCTCTGGAAACACCATATATTTT

abundance: NA
d_gene: NA
v_gene: TRBV29-1
j_gene: TRBJ1-3
CDR3aa: CSVESRGLGNTIYF
CDR3nt: TGCAGCGTTGAATCCCGAGGGCTCGGAAACACCATATATTTT

abundance: NA
d_gene: TRBD1
v_gene: TRBV28
j_gene: TRBJ1-5
CDR3aa: CASSHGTGNQPQHF
CDR3nt: TGTGCCAGCAGCCATGGGACAGGTAATCAGCCCCAGCATTTT

abundance: NA
d_gene: NA
v_gene: TRBV6-6
j_gene: TRBJ2-1
CDR3aa: CALASSYNEQFF
CDR3nt: TGTGCCCTGGCGAGCTCCTACAATGAGCAGTTCTTC

abundance: few
d_gene: NA
v_gene: TRBV19
j_gene: TRBJ1-1
CDR3aa: CASSPPGTITEAFF
CDR3nt: TGTGCCAGTAGTCCCCCAGGGACAATCACTGAAGCTTTCTTT

abundance: NA
d_gene: NA
v_gene: TRBV28
j_gene: TRBJ1-1
CDR3aa: CASGSRFPNTEAFF
CDR3nt: TGTGCCAGCGGGAGCCGATTCCCCAACACTGAAGCTTTCTTT

abundance: once
d_gene: TRBD1
v_gene: TRBV9
j_gene: TRBJ1-2
CDR3aa: CASSGKTGGLYGYTF
CDR3nt: TGTGCCAGCAGCGGAAAGACAGGGGGCCTCTATGGCTACACCTTC

abundance: NA
d_gene: NA
v_gene: TRBV2
j_gene: TRBJ2-7
CDR3aa: CASSSSYEQYF
CDR3nt: TGTGCCAGCAGTTCCTCCTACGAGCAGTACTTC

abundance: NA
d_gene: NA
v_gene: TRBV9
j_gene: TRBJ2-3
CDR3aa: CASSVTRGLPTDTQYF
CDR3nt: TGTGCCAGCAGCGTGACTCGGGGACTCCCCACAGATACGCAGTATTTT

abundance: NA
d_gene: TRBD2
v_gene: TRBV6-1
j_gene: TRBJ2-7
CDR3aa: CASSEGAVRGYEQYF
CDR3nt: TGTGCCAGCAGTGAAGGGGCAGTGCGGGGGTACGAGCAGTACTTC

abundance: NA
d_gene: TRBD1
v_gene: TRBV18
j_gene: TRBJ1-5
CDR3aa: CASSPQGQGSNQPQHF
CDR3nt: TGTGCCAGCTCACCACAGGGACAGGGGAGCAATCAGCCCCAGCATTTT

abundance: NA
d_gene: NA
v_gene: TRBV4-1
j_gene: TRBJ1-3
CDR3aa: CASSQVQGQGSYSGNTIYF
CDR3nt: TGCGCCAGCAGCCAAGTTCAGGGTCAGGGGTCCTACTCTGGAAACACCATATATTTT

abundance: NA
d_gene: NA
v_gene: TRBV27
j_gene: TRBJ1-5
CDR3aa: CASSFGGARANNQPQHF
CDR3nt: TGTGCCAGCAGTTTTGGGGGCGCCAGGGCCAACAATCAGCCCCAGCATTTT

abundance: NA
d_gene: TRBD2
v_gene: TRBV29-1
j_gene: TRBJ2-1
CDR3aa: CSVDRTSGIRGSEQFF
CDR3nt: TGCAGCGTTGATAGAACTAGCGGAATCAGAGGCAGTGAGCAGTTCTTC

abundance: NA
d_gene: TRBD2
v_gene: TRBV14
j_gene: TRBJ2-1
CDR3aa: CASSQDGGLAGGEDEQFF
CDR3nt: TGTGCCAGCAGCCAAGATGGAGGACTAGCGGGAGGGGAGGATGAGCAGTTCTTC

abundance: once
d_gene: TRBD1
v_gene: TRBV4-1
j_gene: TRBJ1-2
CDR3aa: CASSQDIIGTARPYGYTF
CDR3nt: TGCGCCAGCAGCCAAGATATAATCGGGACAGCTCGACCCTATGGCTACACCTTC

abundance: NA
d_gene: NA
v_gene: TRBV25-1
j_gene: TRBJ1-1
CDR3aa: CASSGGWGAEAFF
CDR3nt: TGTGCCAGCAGTGGGGGTTGGGGGGCTGAAGCTTTCTTT

abundance: NA
d_gene: NA
v_gene: TRBV10-3
j_gene: TRBJ2-7
CDR3aa: CAISDTKSSYEQYF
CDR3nt: TGTGCCATCAGTGACACCAAGAGCTCCTACGAGCAGTACTTC

abundance: NA
d_gene: NA
v_gene: TRBV6-6
j_gene: TRBJ1-2
CDR3aa: CASSTRDGYTF
CDR3nt: TGTGCCAGCAGTACGAGGGATGGCTACACCTTC

abundance: NA
d_gene: NA
v_gene: TRBV2
j_gene: TRBJ2-7
CDR3aa: CASSGEVDSYEQYF
CDR3nt: TGTGCCAGCAGTGGAGAGGTTGACTCCTACGAGCAGTACTTC

abundance: NA
d_gene: NA
v_gene: TRBV11-2
j_gene: TRBJ1-1
CDR3aa: CASSFGTEAFF
CDR3nt: TGTGCCAGCAGCTTCGGCACTGAAGCTTTCTTT

abundance: once
d_gene: NA
v_gene: TRBV12-3/TRBV12-4
j_gene: TRBJ1-1
CDR3aa: CASSWGRGTEAFF
CDR3nt: TGTGCCAGCAGCTGGGGTCGGGGCACTGAAGCTTTCTTT

abundance: NA
d_gene: NA
v_gene: TRBV25-1
j_gene: TRBJ1-1
CDR3aa: CASMSPGGIWTEAFF
CDR3nt: TGTGCCAGCATGTCTCCTGGGGGGATTTGGACTGAAGCTTTCTTT

abundance: NA
d_gene: TRBD1
v_gene: TRBV6-1
j_gene: TRBJ1-2
CDR3aa: CASSDRDRAYGYTF
CDR3nt: TGTGCCAGCAGTGACCGGGACAGGGCCTATGGCTACACCTTC

abundance: NA
d_gene: NA
v_gene: TRBV20-1
j_gene: TRBJ1-2
CDR3aa: CSARGGYTF
CDR3nt: TGCAGTGCTAGGGGTGGCTACACCTTC